The 26 T cell receptor beta chains reported below all come from one sample, sequenced in a study of memory CD4+ T cells and cytomegalovirus serostatus. The table came from immunoSEQ multiplex PCR; TCRdb's copy has only in-frame clones and leaves some out. The sample includes about 50,000 clones, over 75% seen only once; the top ten take 0.55% to 0.7%. Single viable CD3+CD4+CD8-CD45RO+ cells were sorted as the memory CD4+ T cells. The sequencing input was memory CD4+ T cells from blood. The receptors here all came from an adult in good health and CMV-seronegative.

This chain uses TRBV9 with TRBJ1-4; the D is unclear. This CDR3 region has 16 residues. The germline CDR1 and CDR2 sequences are SGDLS and YYNGEE. V was shortened by 3 bases and J by 0 bases, with 12 bases between the two germline ends. In DNA, the CDR3 is TGTGCCAGCAGCGGATACGATCAGGCAACTAATGAAAAACTGTTTTTT. It codes for CASSGYDQATNEKLFF.

The chain employs TRBV5-6 and TRBJ2-1; the D gene is possibly TRBD1 (6 bases). Trimming stripped 2 bases from V and 8 bases from J, with 11 bases between. The CDR3 totals 13 residues. Germline V gene sequence: CDR1 SGHDT, CDR2 YYEEEE. CDR3: CASSFGPGDEQFF. The CDR3 DNA is TGTGCCAGCAGCTTTGGCCCAGGGGATGAGCAGTTCTTC.

The chain uses TRBV5-4 and TRBJ2-1; tentatively, D is TRBD1 (8 bases). This CDR3 is 15 amino acids long. Between the trimmed V and J ends, which lost 2 bases and 7 bases, there was a span of 16 bases. Germline values: CDR1 SGHNT, CDR2 YYREEE (reference sequence). The CDR3 loop reads CASSLQGGWANEQFF. The CDR3 bases are TGTGCCAGCAGCTTACAGGGGGGGTGGGCGAATGAGCAGTTCTTC.

V is TRBV27 and J is TRBJ2-3; TRBD2 matches 7 bases. Germline CDR1 reads MNHEY; CDR2 reads SMNVEV (reference sequence). There are 16 residues in the CDR3. The V gene end was trimmed by 5 bases and the J gene end by 2 bases; junction bases not matched to a gene: 10. In DNA form, the CDR3 reads TGTGCCAGCAGTCCGCGGCGCGGGGGACTCACAGATACGCAGTATTTT. It is translated as CASSPRRGGLTDTQYF.

This clone came up once. The chain employs TRBV30 and TRBJ1-2, with D perhaps TRBD1 (6 bases). In germline, CDR1 is GTSNPN, CDR2 SVGIG (reference sequence). The CDR3 loop spans 13 amino acids. Trimming stripped 4 bases from V and 6 bases from J, with 15 bases between. CDR3 amino acids: CAWNLAGGHGYTF. CDR3 DNA: TGTGCCTGGAACCTCGCCGGGGGCCATGGCTACACCTTC. The whole variable domain, filled in from reference TRBV30 and TRBJ1-2, reads SQTIHQWPATLVQPVGSPLSLECTVEGTSNPNLYWYRQAAGRGLQLLFYSVGIGQISSEVPQNLSASRPQDRQFILSSKKLLLSDSGFYLCAWNLAGGHGYTFGSGTRLTVV.

The genes are TRBV10-3 and TRBJ2-7; tentatively, D is TRBD1 (6 bases). Germline V CDR1 and CDR2: ENHRY, SYGVKD. The CDR3 is 14 amino acids. Trimming shortened V by 3 bases and J by 5 bases, and 14 bases separated the two germline ends. In DNA form, the CDR3 reads TGTGCCATCAGTGACGCCAATTACAGGGACGAGCAGTACTTC. Protein: CAISDANYRDEQYF.

This clone is termed medium-sized. Here the CDR3 DNA reads TGCGCCAGCAGCTTAGGACTAGCTGTCGAGACCCAGTACTTC. Its protein product is CASSLGLAVETQYF. The J gene is TRBJ2-5, the V gene TRBV5-1; TRBD2 matches at 8 bases. Germline V lookup: CDR1 SGHRS, CDR2 YFSETQ. CDR3 size: 14 residues. V lost 2 bases, J lost 5 bases, and 5 bases stayed unmatched. The whole variable domain, filled in from reference TRBV5-1 and TRBJ2-5, reads KAGVTQTPRYLIKTRGQQVTLSCSPISGHRSVSWYQQTPGQGLQFLFEYFSETQRNKGNFPGRFSGRQFSNSRSEMNVSTLELGDSALYLCASSLGLAVETQYFGPGTRLLVL.

The J gene is TRBJ2-7, the V gene TRBV5-6; D possibly corresponds to TRBD1 (6 bases). The V and J ends lost 3 bases and 0 bases respectively, with 10 bases between them. CDR1 SGHDT and CDR2 YYEEEE come from the germline V gene. The CDR3 has 14 amino acids. This CDR3 reads CASSSTGSSYEQYF. The CDR3 DNA reads as TGTGCCAGCAGCTCCACAGGGTCCTCCTACGAGCAGTACTTC.

The rearrangement links TRBV5-1 to TRBJ2-1; 7 positions match TRBD2. The CDR3 consists of 17 residues. The J segment lost 7 bases and the V segment lost 1 base, leaving 14 bases of the junction unmatched. Germline CDR1 is SGHRS and CDR2 is YFSETQ. The CDR3 sequence is CASSLLPRGNALNEQFF. The CDR3 DNA reads as TGCGCCAGCAGCTTGCTCCCGCGGGGGAATGCGTTAAATGAGCAGTTCTTC.

The gene calls are TRBV5-6 and TRBJ2-1, with D perhaps assigned TRBD1 or TRBD2 (5 bases each). Deletions cut 4 bases from V and 0 bases from J, with 14 bases between. The CDR3 spans 16 residues. Germline CDR1 reads SGHDT; CDR2 reads YYEEEE. CDR3 amino acids: CASSRDPLASYNEQFF. The CDR3 DNA sequence: TGTGCCAGCAGCCGGGACCCCCTGGCCTCCTACAATGAGCAGTTCTTC.

The chain has TRBV7-3 and TRBJ2-1, with 9 bases aligning to TRBD1. CDR3 length equals 13 residues. Germline trimming cut 6 bases from V and 7 bases from J; bases unmatched to any gene: 4. CDR1 is SGHTA and CDR2 is FQGTGA in the germline V gene. As DNA, the CDR3 is TGTGCCAGCAGTAGGGACAGGGAGAATGAGCAGTTCTTC. This gives the protein CASSRDRENEQFF.

Of note for this clone: Other DNA sequences in this sample translate to the same CDR3. J is TRBJ2-5 and V is TRBV7-2; tentatively, D is TRBD2 (7 bases). The germline gives CDR1 SGHTA, CDR2 FQGNSA. The CDR3 contains 13 residues. Trimming pared 5 bases from V and 4 bases from J, leaving 11 bases between. For the CDR3, the DNA is TGTGCCAGCAGCAAGGGGGGGACAGAGACCCAGTACTTC. It encodes CASSKGGTETQYF.

Only a few counts were recorded for this clone. In nucleotides, the CDR3 is TGTGCCAGCAGCTCAATCCCCACAGGGAGCACTGAAGCTTTCTTT. The encoded protein is CASSSIPTGSTEAFF. The chain couples TRBV7-2 to TRBJ1-1, with D possibly TRBD1 on 6 matching bases. CDR3 size: 15 residues. Germline values: CDR1 SGHTA, CDR2 FQGNSA. Trimming removed 4 bases from V and 4 bases from J, with 16 bases in between. Looking up the rest from reference TRBV7-2 and TRBJ1-1 gives the full variable domain: GAGVSQSPSNKVTEKGKDVELRCDPISGHTALYWYRQSLGQGLEFLIYFQGNSAPDKSGLPSDRFSAERTGGSVSTLTIQRTQQEDSAVYLCASSSIPTGSTEAFFGQGTRLTVV.

The chain employs TRBV30 and TRBJ1-3, with 8 bases fitting TRBD1. CDR1 is GTSNPN, CDR2 SVGIG, per germline (reference sequence). CDR3 length: 13 residues. CDR3 DNA: TGTGCTTGCAGGGGGCTCTCTGGAAACACCATATATTTT. This encodes CACRGLSGNTIYF.

The V call is TRBV30, the J call TRBJ1-5, with D possibly TRBD1 on 5 matching bases. CDR1 is GTSNPN and CDR2 is SVGIG in the germline V gene (reference sequence). V was clipped by 5 bases and J by 4 bases, with 12 bases between them. The CDR3 is 13 amino acids. DNA of the CDR3: TGTGCCTGGGCTCTCGGGGGGAATCAGCCCCAGCATTTT. Translated: CAWALGGNQPQHF.

The sample holds one count of this clone. The V call is TRBV6-1, the J call TRBJ2-7; 8 nucleotides line up with TRBD1. J gave up 3 bases and V 5 bases, and 9 bases lay outside the gene matches. CDR1 is MNHNS and CDR2 is SASEGT in the germline V gene. The CDR3 has 15 amino acids. Here the CDR3 reads CASSLAGQGRYEQYF. The CDR3 region has the DNA TGTGCCAGCAGTCTAGCTGGACAGGGTCGCTACGAGCAGTACTTC.

V usage is TRBV5-8 and J usage is TRBJ2-7; 9 positions match TRBD1. Germline loops: CDR1 SGHTS, CDR2 YDEGEE. The V and J ends lost 4 bases and 0 bases, in that order; junction bases with no gene match: 8. This CDR3 has 16 amino acids. The CDR3 spells CASSLAGTGFSYEQYF. Written as DNA, the CDR3 is TGTGCCAGCAGCCTCGCCGGGACAGGGTTCTCCTACGAGCAGTACTTC. The complete variable domain, with remaining parts taken from reference TRBV5-8 and TRBJ2-7, reads EAGVTQSPTHLIKTRGQQATLRCSPISGHTSVYWYQQALGLGLQFLLWYDEGEERNRGNFPPRFSGRQFPNYSSELNVNALELEDSALYLCASSLAGTGFSYEQYFGPGTRLTVT.

The J gene is TRBJ2-7, the V gene TRBV7-9, with TRBD2 matching over 10 bases. The CDR3 loop spans 16 amino acids. The germline gives CDR1 SEHNR, CDR2 FQNEAQ (reference sequence). Trimming took 6 bases from V and 0 from J; bases not matched to a gene: 8. CDR3 amino acids: CASSSVVAGGSYEQYF. The CDR3 DNA reads TGTGCCAGCAGTTCCGTAGTAGCGGGGGGCTCCTACGAGCAGTACTTC.

V and J are TRBV15 and TRBJ2-3; D gene unclear. In germline, CDR1 is LNHNV, CDR2 YYDKDF (reference sequence). Trimming took off 1 base at V and 1 base at J, with 0 bases between the two ends. The CDR3 runs 12 residues. CDR3 nucleotides: TGTGCCACCAGCAGAGGCACAGATACGCAGTATTTT. Protein: CATSRGTDTQYF.

In nucleotides, the CDR3 is TGTGCCAGCAGCCAAGTTTTAGAGACCCAGTACTTC. Amino acid sequence: CASSQVLETQYF. The chain recombines TRBV14 with TRBJ2-5; D unclear. Germline CDR1 reads SGHDN; CDR2 reads FVKESK. This CDR3 contains 12 residues. V dropped 1 base and J dropped 4 bases, with 4 bases sitting between them.

The chain links TRBV5-4 to TRBJ2-5; D gene uncertain. Germline-derived CDR1 and CDR2 are SGHNT and YYREEE (reference sequence). The CDR3 loop spans 13 amino acids. The V gene lost 0 bases and the J gene lost 2 bases, with 5 bases spanning the gap. CDR3 loop: CASSLGAQETQYF. CDR3 nucleotide sequence: TGTGCCAGCAGCTTGGGGGCACAAGAGACCCAGTACTTC.

The rearrangement joins TRBV10-3 to TRBJ2-2; a weak D match, TRBD1 (6 bases). Trimming pared 7 bases from V and 3 bases from J, leaving 12 bases between. CDR1 and CDR2 from the germline V gene are ENHRY and SYGVKD. The CDR3 covers 14 residues. CDR3 loop: CAITGDTYTGELFF. For the CDR3, the DNA is TGTGCCATCACCGGGGACACATACACCGGGGAGCTGTTTTTT.

The rearrangement links TRBV6-6 to TRBJ1-1; D is possibly TRBD1 (5 bases). Germline V gene data show CDR1 as MNHNY and CDR2 as SVGAGI (reference sequence). The length of the CDR3 is 15 residues. Trimming removed 6 bases from V and 3 bases from J, with 17 bases in between. CDR3 sequence (DNA): TGTGCCAGCAGCTACGAGCCGGGGCCTGACACTGAAGCTTTCTTT. It encodes CASSYEPGPDTEAFF.

The V and J genes are TRBV6-5 and TRBJ1-5, with D perhaps matching TRBD1 (5 bases). Germline V gene sequence: CDR1 MNHEY, CDR2 SVGAGI. This CDR3 region has 13 residues. Trimming left V 7 bases short and J 3 bases short, with 10 bases between. The CDR3 protein is CASKAGNNQPQHF. In DNA, the CDR3 is TGTGCCAGCAAGGCAGGGAACAATCAGCCCCAGCATTTT.

In DNA form, the CDR3 reads TGCGCCAGCAGCCCCGGACAACCGAACACTGAAGCTTTCTTT. Translated, it gives CASSPGQPNTEAFF. This chain connects TRBV5-1 to TRBJ1-1; TRBD1 might be the D (5 bases). Germline assignment: CDR1 SGHRS and CDR2 YFSETQ. The CDR3 has 14 amino acids. V dropped 4 bases and J dropped 1 base, with 11 bases sitting between them.

The CDR3 nucleotides read TGTGCCAGCAGCTTTGACAGAAAGGGGGACGAGCAGTACTTC. Protein sequence: CASSFDRKGDEQYF. The chain has TRBV7-9 and TRBJ2-7; D might be TRBD1 (6 bases). The CDR3 loop spans 14 amino acids. V lost 3 bases and J lost 5, with 14 bases in between. Looked up from germline, CDR1 is SEHNR and CDR2 is FQNEAQ (reference sequence).